This TCR beta chain stems from a study of T cells in Graves' hyperthyroidism and ophthalmopathy. Germline-derived CDR1 and CDR2 are SNHLY and FYNNEI. The CDR3 is 12 residues long. Trimming at V came to 6 bases and at J to 8 bases, leaving 4 bases not matched to a gene. RNA transcripts yielded amplified TCR beta CDR3 regions. RT-PCR in the first round (using the HTBI primer set) targeted the TCR CDR3. Using its own MiXCR run on the multiplex PCR reads, TCRdb lists one record per CDR3 protein. Here the sample spans more than 650,000 distinct CDR3 sequences, around 15% being singletons. Aged 18 to 65, the patients had hyperthyroidism that was newly diagnosed and had lasted under 2 months. Ten or more counts support this clonotype.

The source of this sequence is a woman between 18 and 30 years old with Graves' hyperthyroidism. The sequenced material came from blood. This chain uses TRBV2 with TRBJ2-1; TRBD2 matches 7 bases. Here the CDR3 reads CASRSGGHEQFF. Here the CDR3 DNA reads TGTGCCAGCAGGTCGGGAGGCCATGAGCAGTTCTTC.